The clone carrying this TCR beta chain has a handful of counts. What it recognizes is unknown. The record originates from a study of T cells in Graves' hyperthyroidism and ophthalmopathy. Study details: The initial diagnosis was the point when peripheral blood was collected, ahead of any treatment. Study-wide findings and caveats: Stable hyperthyroidism and ophthalmopathy were separated using 13 V-J signatures.

Amplification of TCR beta CDR3 regions was performed using RNA transcripts as template. TCR CDR3 regions were first amplified by RT-PCR with HTBI primers. TCRdb called the multiplex PCR reads again in MiXCR, with one record for every CDR3 protein. Of approximately 370,000 distinct CDR3 sequences detected, about 15% appear once; the ten largest clones hold 30% to 35%. CDR3 length: 21 amino acids. Per the germline V gene, CDR1 is SGHDT and CDR2 is YYEEEE. Trimming took off 3 bases at V and 2 bases at J, with 33 bases between the two ends. Stable disease denoted Graves' hyperthyroidism without ophthalmopathy progression within 18 months.

The chain has TRBV5-6 and TRBJ2-7; D may match TRBD1 or TRBD2 (6 bases each). The sample taken for sequencing was blood. The sequence derives from a woman aged 30 to 39 with Graves' hyperthyroidism. The chain's CDR3 is CASSSPGLAGLIGRGAYEQYF. CDR3 bases: TGTGCCAGCAGCTCCCCCGGTTTGGCGGGCCTCATAGGAAGGGGGGCCTACGAGCAGTACTTC.